These 21 T cell receptor beta chains were all obtained from the same sample, sequenced in a study of chemoradiotherapy in HPV16-positive cancers. Assay: immunoSEQ multiplex PCR; the TCRdb copy retains only in-frame clones and omits some. The table has about 25,000 clones, approximately 95% seen once. This material was acquired from a patient who underwent chemoradiotherapy. The receptor set was obtained from a human donor with HPV-associated anogenital cancer.

V is TRBV19 and J is TRBJ1-5; no clear D gene. This CDR3 comprises 13 residues. Germline V gene sequence: CDR1 LNHDA, CDR2 SQIVND (reference sequence). Trimming pared 3 bases from V and 1 base from J, leaving 4 bases between. The chain's CDR3 is CASSMGSNQPQHF. Written as DNA, the CDR3 is TGTGCCAGTAGTATGGGAAGCAATCAGCCCCAGCATTTT.

The rearrangement links TRBV14 to TRBJ1-2, with 7 bases identical to TRBD1. The V and J ends lost 6 bases and 4 bases, in that order; junction bases with no gene match: 5. The CDR3 consists of 13 residues. Germline assignment: CDR1 SGHDN and CDR2 FVKESK. The CDR3 is CASSPDRTYGYTF. The CDR3 coding sequence is TGTGCCAGCAGTCCGGACAGGACCTATGGCTACACCTTC.

This clone was found once. The chain recombines TRBV12-5 with TRBJ2-3; D is possibly TRBD2 (5 bases). In germline, CDR1 is LGHNT, CDR2 FRNRAP. The CDR3 spans 12 residues. Deletions cut 5 bases from V and 5 bases from J, with 8 bases between. CDR3 DNA sequence: TGTGCTAGTGGTCCCAGCGGAGATACGCAGTATTTT. Its protein is CASGPSGDTQYF.

The genes are TRBV6-5 and TRBJ1-5; 12 bases map to TRBD1. CDR3 size: 15 residues. V dropped 8 bases and J dropped 5; count of bases not matched to a gene: 7. Germline V gene lookup returns CDR1 MNHEY and CDR2 SVGAGI. CDR3 loop: CASSTGTGGDQPQHF. In DNA, the CDR3 is TGTGCCAGCTCAACCGGGACAGGGGGCGATCAGCCCCAGCATTTT.

V usage is TRBV7-2 and J usage is TRBJ1-4; D is perhaps TRBD1 (6 bases). V was trimmed by 2 bases and J by 8 bases, leaving 6 bases between them. Per the germline V gene, CDR1 is SGHTA and CDR2 is FQGNSA. The CDR3 is 12 amino acids. The chain's CDR3 is CASSLQGEKLFF. The CDR3 coding sequence is TGTGCCAGCAGCTTACAGGGGGAAAAACTGTTTTTT.

The chain carries TRBV7-9 and TRBJ1-4; 7 bases match TRBD1. The CDR3 has 17 amino acids. Per the germline V gene, CDR1 is SEHNR and CDR2 is FQNEAQ (reference sequence). Germline trimming cut 5 bases from V and 1 base from J; bases unmatched to any gene: 10. Written as DNA, the CDR3 is TGTGCCAGCAGCAAATCCCTGAGACAGGGAACTAATGAAAAACTGTTTTTT. Its translation is CASSKSLRQGTNEKLFF.

The chain employs TRBV10-2 and TRBJ1-1, with 9 bases lining up with TRBD1. Looked up from germline, CDR1 is WSHSY and CDR2 is SAAADI. With 1 base clipped from V and 0 bases from J, the junction kept 0 bases outside the gene matches. The CDR3 is 15 residues long. The CDR3 coding sequence is TGCGCCAGCAGTGAGTGGACAGGGGTGAACACTGAAGCTTTCTTT. Translating it yields CASSEWTGVNTEAFF.

V and J are TRBV5-1 and TRBJ1-4; tentative D call: TRBD1 (5 bases). The CDR3 totals 16 residues. Deletions cut 4 bases from V and 5 bases from J, with 18 bases between. Germline assignment: CDR1 SGHRS and CDR2 YFSETQ. CDR3 region: CASSLSPGLMNEKLFF. The CDR3 DNA reads TGCGCCAGCAGCCTTTCTCCGGGACTGATGAATGAAAAACTGTTTTTT.

The chain employs TRBV6-1 and TRBJ1-1, with D unclear. CDR3 length: 14 residues. V gave up 2 bases and J gave up 2 bases, with 9 bases separating them. The V gene's germline CDR1 is MNHNS and CDR2 SASEGT. The CDR3 coding sequence is TGTGCCAGCAGTGAACCCGGGAGAAACACTGAAGCTTTCTTT. Its protein product is CASSEPGRNTEAFF.

The chain is built from TRBV5-1 and TRBJ1-2; D not certain. V gave up 3 bases and J gave up 4 bases, with 13 bases separating them. The CDR3 contains 14 residues. Germline CDR1 reads SGHRS; CDR2 reads YFSETQ. The chain's CDR3 is CASSSVLGGYGYTF. Here the CDR3 DNA reads TGCGCCAGCAGCTCAGTACTTGGTGGCTATGGCTACACCTTC.

The rearrangement links TRBV15 to TRBJ2-5, with D perhaps being TRBD1 or TRBD2 (6 bases each). Trimming left V 3 bases short and J 5 bases short, with 13 bases between. Germline CDR1 LNHNV, CDR2 YYDKDF (reference sequence). The CDR3 has 14 amino acids. The CDR3: CATSRTGGVETQYF. As DNA, the CDR3 is TGTGCCACCAGCAGGACAGGAGGGGTGGAGACCCAGTACTTC.

The chain recombines TRBV5-1 with TRBJ1-2; weak D call: TRBD1 (5 bases). From germline, CDR1 is SGHRS and CDR2 YFSETQ. V dropped 4 bases and J dropped 3 bases, with 13 bases sitting between them. The CDR3 has 14 residues. CDR3 in DNA: TGCGCCAGCAGCCTCGACAGATTGGACTATGGCTACACCTTC. Translating it yields CASSLDRLDYGYTF.

This clone was found once. J is TRBJ1-1 and V is TRBV6-1; perhaps TRBD1 as D (6 bases). Trimming pared 6 bases from V and 1 base from J, leaving 9 bases between. CDR3 length: 13 amino acids. CDR1 and CDR2 (germline): MNHNS, SASEGT. The chain's CDR3 is CASRDRTNTEAFF. The CDR3 DNA follows: TGTGCCAGCAGGGACAGAACGAACACTGAAGCTTTCTTT.

V and J are TRBV10-3 and TRBJ1-1; D ambiguous. The germline V gene has CDR1 ENHRY and CDR2 SYGVKD. The CDR3 consists of 17 residues. Trimming stripped 3 bases from V and 0 bases from J, with 17 bases between. The CDR3 sequence: CAISEGAGVPMNTEAFF. CDR3 in DNA: TGTGCCATCAGTGAAGGAGCTGGGGTACCCATGAACACTGAAGCTTTCTTT.

The chain combines TRBV6-1 with TRBJ2-5, with no clear D. The CDR3 has 10 residues. Germline CDR1 is MNHNS and CDR2 is SASEGT. Between the trimmed V and J ends, which lost 6 bases and 10 bases, there was a span of 9 bases. Here the CDR3 DNA reads TGTGCCAGCAGGACGACACACCAGTACTTC. This translates into CASRTTHQYF.

This sequence joins TRBV19 and TRBJ2-7; 7 nucleotides line up with TRBD2. Germline CDR1 is LNHDA and CDR2 is SQIVND (reference sequence). The CDR3 is 16 amino acids. Germline trimming cut 3 bases from V and 1 base from J; bases unmatched to any gene: 9. The CDR3 DNA reads as TGTGCCAGTAGTATTGAGAAGGGGAGGGAGTCCTACGAGCAGTACTTC. The encoded protein is CASSIEKGRESYEQYF. Filled out from reference TRBV19 and TRBJ2-7, the complete variable domain reads DGGITQSPKYLFRKEGQNVTLSCEQNLNHDAMYWYRQDPGQGLRLIYYSQIVNDFQKGDIAEGYSVSREKKESFPLTVTSAQKNPTAFYLCASSIEKGRESYEQYFGPGTRLTVT.

V is TRBV19 and J is TRBJ2-3; D not resolved. Germline V gene lookup returns CDR1 LNHDA and CDR2 SQIVND (reference sequence). CDR3 size: 14 residues. The V end was cut by 2 bases, the J end by 2 bases, with 8 bases between. CDR3 sequence: CASSITAFTDTQYF. In DNA, the CDR3 is TGTGCCAGTAGTATAACAGCGTTCACAGATACGCAGTATTTT.

The CDR3 region is CASSLSWTGGDTQYF. The CDR3 DNA reads as TGTGCCAGCAGTTTATCGTGGACAGGGGGAGATACGCAGTATTTT. The J gene is TRBJ2-3, the V gene TRBV27; TRBD1 matches at 10 bases. V lost 0 bases and J lost 5; bases outside the gene matches: 2. The CDR3 sequence is 15 residues long. Germline loops: CDR1 MNHEY, CDR2 SMNVEV (reference sequence).

V gene TRBV18 combines with J gene TRBJ2-7; TRBD2 is a possible D gene (6 bases). The CDR3 extends over 15 amino acids. The V gene lost 0 bases and the J gene lost 3 bases, with 12 bases spanning the gap. From germline, CDR1 is KGHSH and CDR2 LQKENI. The CDR3 DNA reads TGTGCCAGCTCACCACCGGCGGGGTGGCGCTACGAGCAGTACTTC. Protein sequence: CASSPPAGWRYEQYF.

The CDR3 nucleotides are TGTGCCAGCAGCCTAGGACAGAGCACAGATACGCAGTATTTT. The encoded protein is CASSLGQSTDTQYF. This chain uses TRBV6-1 with TRBJ2-3; weak D call: TRBD1 (6 bases). Germline V lookup: CDR1 MNHNS, CDR2 SASEGT. This CDR3 has 14 amino acids. V lost 6 bases to trimming and J lost 0 bases, with 10 bases between them.

The genes are TRBV11-2 and TRBJ2-7; 7 nucleotides match TRBD1. Germline CDR1 and CDR2: SGHAT and FQNNGV. Unmatched junction bases numbered 11, after V lost 5 bases and J lost 4 bases. The CDR3 length is 15 residues. The CDR3 nucleotides are TGTGCCAGCAGCACCCGGGACAGAAGCCTATACGAGCAGTACTTC. Protein sequence: CASSTRDRSLYEQYF. Looking up the rest from reference TRBV11-2 and TRBJ2-7 gives the full variable domain: EAGVAQSPRYKIIEKRQSVAFWCNPISGHATLYWYQQILGQGPKLLIQFQNNGVVDDSQLPKDRFSAERLKGVDSTLKIQPAKLEDSAVYLCASSTRDRSLYEQYFGPGTRLTVT.